Described below is a single T cell receptor beta chain sequence and its context. The repertoire was sequenced with immunoSEQ multiplex PCR; TCRdb's copy has only in-frame clones and lacks some. This sample has over 40,000 clones, with about 80% found just once. This entry belongs to a study of blood T cell repertoires in COVID-19. V was pared by 6 bases and J by 3 bases, with 12 bases between. This CDR3 is 15 amino acids long. CDR1 is SNHLY and CDR2 is FYNNEI in the germline V gene. V and J are TRBV2 and TRBJ1-6; possible D gene TRBD1, 6 bases. Sequencing input: peripheral blood. The TCR sequence derives from a woman aged 55-69 years with acute or convalescent COVID-19. The CDR3 nucleotides read TGTGCCAGCAGCCAACAGGGCGACTATAATTCACCCCTCCACTTT. Translated, it gives CASSQQGDYNSPLHF.